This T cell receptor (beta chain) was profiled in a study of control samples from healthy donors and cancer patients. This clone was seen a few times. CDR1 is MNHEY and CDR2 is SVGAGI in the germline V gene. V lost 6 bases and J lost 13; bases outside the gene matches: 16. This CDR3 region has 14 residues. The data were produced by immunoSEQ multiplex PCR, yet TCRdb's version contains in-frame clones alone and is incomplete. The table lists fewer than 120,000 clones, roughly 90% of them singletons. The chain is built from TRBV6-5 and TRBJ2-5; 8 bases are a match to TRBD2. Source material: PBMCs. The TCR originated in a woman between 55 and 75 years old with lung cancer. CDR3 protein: CASSPAFRGGARYF. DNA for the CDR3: TGTGCCAGCAGCCCGGCTTTTCGGGGGGGGGCTCGGTACTTC.